This T cell receptor beta chain was captured in a study of blood T cell repertoires in COVID-19. Produced via immunoSEQ multiplex PCR; TCRdb's table is partial and in-frame only. The sample yields about 120,000 clones, 81% seen once. The CDR3 is 16 residues long. Germline trimming cut 4 bases from V and 7 bases from J; bases unmatched to any gene: 7. CDR1 is KGHDR and CDR2 is SFDVKD in the germline V gene. Enrolled during active infection, Seattle patients were then followed longitudinally. Material for sequencing was peripheral blood. The TCR originated in a man younger than 45 with COVID-19, enrolled during active disease. The J gene is TRBJ2-1, the V gene TRBV24-1; 12 bases map to TRBD2. Here the CDR3 DNA reads TGTGCCACCAGTGACAAGACTAGCGGGAGCGGAAATGAGCAGTTCTTC. Translated: CATSDKTSGSGNEQFF.